This T cell receptor (beta chain) appears in the sequencing data of a study of naive and memory T cell subsets (TCRdb year 2017). About the study as a whole: Sorted naive and memory T cell subsets from peripheral blood were analyzed in the study using a UMI-based, open-source pipeline for TCR alpha and beta sequencing. The functional CMV T cell responses agreed completely with IgG serology results. RNA was DNase-treated and reverse transcribed with TCR constant-region primers, mostly using SuperScript III.

The germline V gene encodes CDR1 SQVTM and CDR2 ANQGSEA. From V the trimming removes 4 bases and from J it removes 7 bases, while the gene matches leave 7 bases of the junction unaccounted for. The CDR3 numbers 13 residues from cysteine through phenylalanine. CDR3 DNA is the only sequence kept; it has 39 bases, read in frame from the first base. Points on this clonotype: Its antigen is still unknown. The record has no base qualities; no much larger clone is one base away.

From the second PCR step on, the TCR alpha and beta chain libraries were amplified in separate reactions. The CMV status of each donor was determined by measuring IFNgamma production from CD4+ T cells after fresh PBMCs had been stimulated overnight with CMV viral lysate. Miltenyi beads were used first to positively select CD4 T cells, and CD8 T cells were then positively selected from the CD4-negative fraction. Cells were stained for CD3, CD4, CD8, CD45RA, CD27 and a live/dead dye and were sorted on a BD Aria II into four subsets based on CD45RA and CD27. Blood was obtained from a few healthy volunteers, and the blood from each volunteer was fractionated into CD4 and CD8 T cells and subsequently into four differentiation subsets. Approximately 0.13 L of peripheral blood was drawn per donor, and PBMC were isolated by Ficoll-Paque PLUS density-gradient centrifugation. After sorting, cells were lysed in RLT buffer, RNA was extracted using a Qiagen RNeasy kit, and the extracted RNA was stored at -80 degrees C.

The protocol used for the library was UMI-ligation and nested PCR. The beta constant-region primer was an equimolar mix of two oligonucleotides covering both TRBC1 and TRBC2. The ligated cDNA went through four rounds of PCR with nested alpha and beta constant-region primers together with the SP2 primer. A single-stranded oligonucleotide bearing the SP2 primer plus a 12-nucleotide UMI was ligated onto the 3' end of the cDNA by T4 RNA ligase 1. Incubation of the ligation reaction lasted roughly 19-24 hours at 16 degrees C. PCR2 was typically performed as a SYBR Green qPCR and was stopped at a predetermined threshold so that over-amplification was prevented. Every purification after the first one was done using Agencourt AMPure XP magnetic beads. Library quantification was done by Qubit, followed by a TapeStation check on which the main peak was expected at around 650 bp. Sequencing of the pooled libraries was done on an Illumina MiSeq using v2 2x251 paired-end kits, which typically yielded roughly 1-2.1 million reads per sample. Each sample was pooled at 3 to 5 nM, and roughly 4.5-7.5% PhiX was included to help cluster recognition. From the authors' description of their analysis: V and J genes were assigned to Demultiplexor-processed FASTQ reads by Decombinator through tag matching, with a single base-pair mismatch being allowed. UMIs were used by Collapsinator to correct both sequencing errors and frequency errors arising from PCR heterogeneity. CDR3Translator translated TCRs and extracted CDR3s from the conserved cysteine to the FGXG phenylalanine, flagging non-productive sequences. Repertoires were subsampled to equal numbers of UMI-defined TCRs before Gini, Shannon entropy and inverse Simpson indices were calculated. Within the linear range, a power law was fitted by maximum likelihood to the distributions of clonotype abundance. Similar UMI counts, unique TCR numbers and clonal distributions were obtained with the pipeline and with MIGEC on one naive CD8 sample. One analysis removed from the naive repertoire any naive TCRs that were also found in any memory subset from the same donor. The repertoires were searched for some 7,300 CMV-associated CDR3 sequences that had been compiled from VDJdb and a published dataset. The raw public reads went through TCRdb reprocessing: fastp at Q25, MiXCR clone calling, in-frame beta chains kept. Rows are combined by CDR3 protein, so each entry shows the most common genes and DNA. The authors' filters were not applied to this entry. This sample gives 150,000 or so distinct CDR3 sequences in total; over 20% of them show up just once. The ten biggest clones cover around 0.097% of the sample.

The investigation overall reported the following: No ground truth was available to validate the repertoire findings for the naive and memory subsets. Single alpha or beta chain sequences, rather than paired alpha/beta receptors, were used to define clonotypes. RNA-based TCR counts may be influenced by expression changes linked to T cell activation and differentiation. TCR abundance followed a power law whose exponent differed between naive and memory subsets but was consistent across the three individuals. A few larger clonotypes were present in naive repertoires, particularly the CD8 repertoires, and these clonotypes were possibly memory cells re-expressing CD45RA. In both CD4 and CD8 cells, going from naive through CM, EM and EMRA, the Gini index went up while Shannon and inverse Simpson diversity went down. After error correction, only a single occurrence was seen for over 95% of naive TCR sequences, so much steeper abundance distributions were produced than in memory subsets.

The receptor chain draws on TRBV29-1 and TRBJ2-7; TRBD1 matches 10 bases in the middle. This TCR came from a human donor in good health. The sequencing input was naive CD4+ T cells from blood. The sample's cell subset or site label is to be understood as: naive T cells, CD45RA high CD27+. The CDR3 reads CSVVRDRGHEQYF. The sequence in DNA is TGCAGCGTTGTGAGGGACAGGGGTCATGAGCAGTACTTC.